This TCR beta chain was observed in a study of T cell responses to AZD1222 COVID-19 vaccine. The study's findings and limits: Of spike-specific TCRs, nearly half reportedly target regions left unmutated in variants. Clonal diversity may have been underestimated, and the donors were mostly white British, with more females than males. Two doses of AZD1222 preceded a rise in Spike-specific TCR breadth and depth.

In the case of this clone: No antigen is known for it.

Germline CDR1 LGHNT, CDR2 FRNRAP. Trimming took off 4 bases at V and 1 base at J, with 7 bases between the two ends. This CDR3 has 13 amino acids. This table comes from immunoSEQ multiplex PCR, and its TCRdb copy is limited to in-frame clones, with some not included. The top ten clones hold 9% to 13% of a sample with 70,000 to 90,000 clones, 80% to 90% of them seen once. The TCR comes from an adult who received the AZD1222 COVID-19 vaccine. This chain connects TRBV12-5 to TRBJ1-1, with D uncertain. This specimen was peripheral blood, taken 28 days after the second AZD1222 dose. The CDR3 is CASGSRGNTEAFF. CDR3 bases: TGTGCTAGTGGTTCGCGGGGGAACACTGAAGCTTTCTTT.